The next 17 T cell receptor beta chains were all read from a single sample in a study of T cells in Graves' hyperthyroidism and ophthalmopathy. There were TCR beta CDR3 regions amplified from RNA transcripts. A first-round RT-PCR of the TCR CDR3 used the HTBI primer set. TCRdb reprocessed the multiplex PCR reads via MiXCR and lists one record per CDR3 protein. The top ten hold more than 25% of the sample, which has roughly 710,000 distinct CDR3 sequences, 35% seen once. Sample: blood. These receptors were obtained from a woman between 40 and 55 years old with Graves' hyperthyroidism.

The chain is built from TRBV30 and TRBJ1-1, with D tentatively TRBD1 (5 bases). Between the trimmed V and J ends, which lost 2 bases and 11 bases, there was a span of 15 bases. The CDR3 loop spans 12 amino acids. Germline CDR1 GTSNPN, CDR2 SVGIG (reference sequence). The CDR3 is CAWSLTQDMAFF. The CDR3 DNA reads TGTGCCTGGAGTCTAACGCAGGACATGGCTTTCTTT.

As concerns this clonotype: It may be a read error: a sequence one base away is much more abundant. V gene TRBV7-2 combines with J gene TRBJ1-3; D may be TRBD1 (6 bases). Per the germline V gene, CDR1 is SGHTA and CDR2 is FQGNSA. This CDR3 is built from 16 residues. Trimming took 2 bases from V and 3 from J, leaving 14 bases between them. As DNA, the CDR3 is TGTGCCAGCAGCTTAAGTGAACAGGGTCGTGGAAACACCATATATTTT. Protein product: CASSLSEQGRGNTIYF.

This clonotype came up many times. The rearrangement joins TRBV2 to TRBJ1-2; no definite D call. The V end lost 1 base, the J end lost 4 bases, and 16 bases lay between the germline ends. The CDR3 is made up of 16 amino acids. Per germline, CDR1 SNHLY and CDR2 FYNNEI. DNA of the CDR3: TGTGCCAGCAGTGAAGGGTTTTGGGGTTTCGGCTATGGCTACACCTTC. Translated: CASSEGFWGFGYGYTF.

This clonotype was observed a handful of times. The J gene is TRBJ2-7, the V gene TRBV20-1; no firm D call. CDR1 and CDR2 (germline): DFQATT, SNEGSKA (reference sequence). Trimming stripped 5 bases from V and 2 bases from J, with 13 bases between. The CDR3 contains 13 residues. CDR3 amino acids: CSALLPGAYEQYF. In DNA, the CDR3 is TGCAGTGCTCTACTCCCGGGTGCCTACGAGCAGTACTTC.

This rearrangement joins TRBV4-1 to TRBJ2-7; 12 nucleotides match TRBD2. Germline V lookup: CDR1 MGHRA, CDR2 YSYEKL. This CDR3 spans 16 amino acids. V lost 1 base, J lost 4 bases, and 5 bases stayed unmatched. This CDR3 reads CASSQVSSGGAYEQYF. CDR3 nucleotide sequence: TGCGCCAGCAGCCAAGTCTCTAGCGGGGGGGCGTACGAGCAGTACTTC.

This chain joins TRBV10-3 and TRBJ2-7; 9 bases align to TRBD2. Germline trimming cut 10 bases from V and 3 bases from J; bases unmatched to any gene: 10. The CDR3 covers 14 residues. Germline CDR1 is ENHRY and CDR2 is SYGVKD. CDR3 in amino acids: CATSSGIGFYEQYF. CDR3 in DNA: TGTGCCACTTCTAGCGGGATTGGGTTCTACGAGCAGTACTTC.

The chain is built from TRBV12-3 or TRBV12-4 and TRBJ1-4, with D maybe TRBD1 (6 bases). Trimming cost V 5 bases and J 2 bases, with 9 bases left between them. The CDR3 extends over 14 amino acids. Written as DNA, the CDR3 is TGTGCCAGCAGTCCCGGACAGACTAATGAAAAACTGTTTTTT. Its protein is CASSPGQTNEKLFF.

This sequence joins TRBV2 and TRBJ1-4; possibly TRBD1 for D (6 bases). CDR1 SNHLY and CDR2 FYNNEI come from the germline V gene. The length of the CDR3 is 12 residues. Trimming cost V 5 bases and J 16 bases, with 17 bases left between them. CDR3 DNA: TGTGCCAGCAGTTCACAGGGTTTAAGGTGGTTTTTT. It translates to CASSSQGLRWFF.

The gene calls are TRBV29-1 and TRBJ2-5, with 9 bases that match TRBD1. Per the germline V gene, CDR1 is SQVTM and CDR2 is ANQGSEA. The CDR3 length is 14 residues. Trimming cost V 6 bases and J 5 bases; bases outside gene matches: 10. In DNA form, the CDR3 reads TGCAGCGTCGCCCGGACAGGGGCCAGGGAGACCCAGTACTTC. Protein: CSVARTGARETQYF.

The V and J genes are TRBV20-1 and TRBJ2-7; possibly TRBD1 for D (6 bases). From germline, CDR1 is DFQATT and CDR2 SNEGSKA (reference sequence). V was pared by 5 bases and J by 0 bases, with 14 bases between. This CDR3 spans 14 amino acids. This chain's CDR3 is CSASRDTSSYEQYF. As DNA, the CDR3 is TGCAGTGCTTCCCGGGACACTTCCTCCTACGAGCAGTACTTC.

J is TRBJ2-5 and V is TRBV29-1; no firm D call. The V gene's germline CDR1 is SQVTM and CDR2 ANQGSEA. V was trimmed by 6 bases and J by 1 base, leaving 9 bases between them. This CDR3 spans 12 amino acids. CDR3 loop: CSVAQVQETQYF. The CDR3 DNA sequence: TGCAGCGTAGCTCAGGTCCAAGAGACCCAGTACTTC.

With regard to this clonotype: One end of the junction fails to match germline, which may point to a read error. The rearrangement uses TRBV6-5 and TRBJ1-1; D is possibly TRBD1 (6 bases). The CDR3 runs to 18 residues. The germline gives CDR1 MNHEY, CDR2 SVGAGI. The CDR3 region is CASSEGGYGAELNTEASF. The CDR3 coding sequence is TGTGCCAGCAGTGAAGGGGGATATGGGGCCGAACTGAACACTGAAGCTTCCTTT.

CDR3 in amino acids: CASSQTGAFDTGELFF. The CDR3 nucleotides are TGTGCCAGCAGCCAAACAGGGGCTTTTGACACCGGGGAGCTGTTTTTT. The chain joins TRBV4-2 to TRBJ2-2; 7 nucleotides agree with TRBD1. Per the germline V gene, CDR1 is LGHNA and CDR2 is YNFKEQ. V gave up 2 bases and J gave up 3 bases; unmatched junction bases: 6. There are 16 residues in the CDR3.

This clonotype has only a few counts. V usage is TRBV28 and J usage is TRBJ2-7; 7 positions match TRBD1. The CDR3 totals 13 residues. From germline, CDR1 is MDHEN and CDR2 SYDVKM. J was trimmed by 1 base and V by 6 bases; bases with no gene match: 3. The CDR3 loop is CASRPGQSYEQYF. The DNA of the CDR3 is TGTGCCAGCAGACCGGGACAGTCCTACGAGCAGTACTTC.

The chain has TRBV24-1 and TRBJ1-5; 7 bases line up with TRBD1. V lost 4 bases and J lost 6; bases outside the gene matches: 8. The CDR3 is 15 amino acids. CDR1 and CDR2 (germline): KGHDR, SFDVKD. CDR3 region: CATSETGSAGQPQHF. The CDR3 nucleotides read TGTGCCACCAGTGAGACAGGGTCGGCGGGTCAGCCCCAGCATTTT.

This clonotype was observed many times. The V gene is TRBV29-1, the J gene TRBJ1-1; D is unclear. Trimming stripped 5 bases from V and 7 bases from J, with 17 bases between. Germline values: CDR1 SQVTM, CDR2 ANQGSEA. This CDR3 region has 13 residues. As DNA, the CDR3 is TGCAGCGTTACTCAGACTTCTCTAGGTGAAGCTTTCTTT. Translated: CSVTQTSLGEAFF.

The chain is built from TRBV29-1 and TRBJ1-2; 9 nucleotides align to TRBD1. The junction had 12 bases not matched to a gene; V was cut back by 6 bases and J by 4 bases. This CDR3 is built from 15 residues. Per germline, CDR1 SQVTM and CDR2 ANQGSEA. The CDR3 DNA sequence: TGCAGCGTCCACACCGGGACAGGGTACGGCTATGGCTACACCTTC. Translated, it gives CSVHTGTGYGYGYTF. The variable domain in full, with the rest retrieved from reference TRBV29-1 and TRBJ1-2, is SAVISQKPSRDICQRGTSLTIQCQVDSQVTMMFWYRQQPGQSLTLIATANQGSEATYESGFVIDKFPISRPNLTFSTLTVSNMSPEDSSIYLCSVHTGTGYGYGYTFGSGTRLTVV.